This TCR beta chain was documented in a study of OX40 agonist ivuxolimab in advanced cancers. Study as a whole: The study gave patients intravenous ivuxolimab at 0.01 to 10 mg/kg every 2 weeks. Patients assigned to dose escalation were diagnosed with hepatocellular carcinoma, melanoma, renal cell or head and neck cancer.

The CDR3 is made up of 15 amino acids. V lost 0 bases, J lost 2 bases, and 3 bases stayed unmatched. Germline CDR1 and CDR2: SGHRS and YFSETQ. The repertoire was sequenced with immunoSEQ multiplex PCR; TCRdb's copy has only in-frame clones and lacks some. In the table there are about 70,000 clones, roughly 84% of which are singletons. The sequence was obtained from an adult with an advanced solid tumor such as melanoma, head and neck, liver or kidney cancer. This sample comprised CD4+ or CD8+ T cells sorted from blood, obtained in a trial of the OX40 agonist ivuxolimab. V usage is TRBV5-1 and J usage is TRBJ2-7, with 9 nucleotides matching TRBD1. CDR3 sequence (DNA): TGCGCCAGCAGCTTGGGGGACAGGGAGGCCTACGAGCAGTACTTC. This codes for CASSLGDREAYEQYF. Drawing the rest from reference TRBV5-1 and TRBJ2-7, the complete variable domain is KAGVTQTPRYLIKTRGQQVTLSCSPISGHRSVSWYQQTPGQGLQFLFEYFSETQRNKGNFPGRFSGRQFSNSRSEMNVSTLELGDSALYLCASSLGDREAYEQYFGPGTRLTVT.